A selection of T cell receptor beta chains follows, all from one sample in a study of T cell repertoires in cytomegalovirus infection. TCRdb called the reads again in MiXCR, with one record for every CDR3 protein. Here the sample spans around 50,000 distinct CDR3 sequences, around a fifth being singletons. Which antigens these TCRs recognize remains unknown. The material was CD8+ T cells from cultured PBMCs, obtained from culture after CMV antigen stimulation. The source of these receptors is a human donor in good health (CMV status not recorded). Some clones in this sample may be carry-over from other donors' samples. Each CDR3 is given with its conserved first and last residue. A D gene is named only where the DNA matches it firmly. Rows give clone size only sometimes, using once, few, many, or a class for an expanded clone.

v_call: TRBV27; d_call: NA; j_call: TRBJ2-7; cdr3_length: 14; clone_size: NA; cdr3_aa: CASSFGKGSYEQYF; cdr3_nt: TGTGCCAGCAGTTTCGGGAAAGGCTCCTACGAGCAGTACTTC
v_call: TRBV9; d_call: TRBD1; j_call: TRBJ2-7; cdr3_length: 15; clone_size: NA; cdr3_aa: CASSVGGQGYYEQYF; cdr3_nt: TGTGCCAGCAGCGTAGGGGGACAGGGGTACTACGAGCAGTACTTC
v_call: TRBV5-6; d_call: TRBD2; j_call: TRBJ2-1; cdr3_length: 16; clone_size: NA; cdr3_aa: CASSLFGRGGQAWQFF; cdr3_nt: TGTGCCAGCAGCTTGTTTGGGCGGGGGGGCCAGGCTTGGCAGTTCTTC
v_call: TRBV12-3/TRBV12-4; d_call: TRBD2; j_call: TRBJ2-1; cdr3_length: 14; clone_size: NA; cdr3_aa: CASSFETSVDEQFF; cdr3_nt: TGTGCCAGCAGTTTTGAGACTAGCGTCGATGAGCAGTTCTTC
v_call: TRBV20-1; d_call: TRBD1; j_call: TRBJ2-3; cdr3_length: 18; clone_size: few; cdr3_aa: CSASGQGAAGASTDTQYF; cdr3_nt: TGCAGTGCTAGTGGGCAGGGGGCAGCGGGTGCTAGCACAGATACGCAGTATTTT
v_call: TRBV27; d_call: NA; j_call: TRBJ2-2; cdr3_length: 11; clone_size: NA; cdr3_aa: CASSFGGELFF; cdr3_nt: TGTGCCAGCAGTTTCGGCGGGGAGCTGTTTTTT
v_call: TRBV7-2; d_call: NA; j_call: TRBJ2-6; cdr3_length: 18; clone_size: few; cdr3_aa: CASSLARPTVSGANVLTF; cdr3_nt: TGTGCCAGCAGCTTAGCGCGGCCGACTGTCTCTGGGGCCAACGTCCTGACTTTC
v_call: TRBV7-8; d_call: TRBD2; j_call: TRBJ2-7; cdr3_length: 17; clone_size: few; cdr3_aa: CASSLGPSGPSSYEQYF; cdr3_nt: TGTGCCAGCAGCTTAGGGCCTAGCGGGCCGAGCTCCTACGAGCAGTACTTC
v_call: TRBV7-9; d_call: NA; j_call: TRBJ1-6; cdr3_length: 16; clone_size: NA; cdr3_aa: CASSHSGTEYNSPLHF; cdr3_nt: TGTGCCAGCAGCCACTCCGGGACGGAGTATAATTCACCCCTCCACTTT
v_call: TRBV7-8; d_call: TRBD2; j_call: TRBJ2-1; cdr3_length: 17; clone_size: NA; cdr3_aa: CASSLGWTSGRGHEQFF; cdr3_nt: TGTGCCAGCAGCTTAGGATGGACTAGCGGGAGGGGGCATGAGCAGTTCTTC
v_call: TRBV7-8; d_call: NA; j_call: TRBJ2-4; cdr3_length: 13; clone_size: NA; cdr3_aa: CASSPPGSHIQYF; cdr3_nt: TGTGCCAGCAGCCCGCCAGGTAGCCACATTCAGTACTTC
v_call: TRBV6-1; d_call: NA; j_call: TRBJ1-4; cdr3_length: 16; clone_size: NA; cdr3_aa: CASSETRPTTNEKLFF; cdr3_nt: TGTGCCAGCAGTGAAACCCGGCCGACTACTAATGAAAAACTGTTTTTT
v_call: TRBV7-9; d_call: TRBD1; j_call: TRBJ1-1; cdr3_length: 12; clone_size: NA; cdr3_aa: CASRRGTGEAFF; cdr3_nt: TGTGCCAGCAGAAGAGGGACAGGGGAAGCTTTCTTT
v_call: TRBV9; d_call: NA; j_call: TRBJ2-3; cdr3_length: 13; clone_size: few; cdr3_aa: CASSTDSTDTQYF; cdr3_nt: TGTGCCAGCAGCACGGACAGCACAGATACGCAGTATTTT
v_call: TRBV20-1; d_call: TRBD2; j_call: TRBJ2-1; cdr3_length: 17; clone_size: few; cdr3_aa: CSARDRGLAGAVNEQFF; cdr3_nt: TGCAGTGCTAGAGATAGGGGACTAGCGGGAGCGGTCAATGAGCAGTTCTTC
v_call: TRBV27; d_call: TRBD2; j_call: TRBJ2-1; cdr3_length: 15; clone_size: NA; cdr3_aa: CASTQAGEGRNEQFF; cdr3_nt: TGTGCCAGCACTCAAGCGGGAGAAGGAAGAAATGAGCAGTTCTTC
v_call: TRBV6-2/TRBV6-3; d_call: NA; j_call: TRBJ2-5; cdr3_length: 15; clone_size: NA; cdr3_aa: CASSYSNSRGETQYF; cdr3_nt: TGTGCCAGCAGTTACTCGAATTCCCGAGGGGAGACCCAGTACTTC
v_call: TRBV7-2; d_call: NA; j_call: TRBJ1-2; cdr3_length: 17; clone_size: NA; cdr3_aa: CASSLTFRGSAPYGYTF; cdr3_nt: TGTGCCAGCAGCTTGACCTTCAGGGGATCAGCACCCTATGGCTACACCTTC
v_call: TRBV4-3; d_call: TRBD2; j_call: TRBJ2-7; cdr3_length: 16; clone_size: few; cdr3_aa: CASSQAPTSGTYEQYF; cdr3_nt: TGCGCCAGCAGCCAAGCCCCGACTAGCGGTACCTACGAGCAGTACTTC